This T cell receptor (beta chain) was found in a study of glioma-infiltrating T cells after dendritic cell vaccination. General study points: TCR clonality showed no direct relationship with survival.

The PCR used 60 V beta and 13 J beta primers. Some clones are missing from TCRdb's copy, which holds only in-frame ones; the method was immunoSEQ multiplex PCR. This sample has some 70,000 clones, with approximately 78% found just once. All glioblastoma patients lacked an isocitrate dehydrogenase mutation. As to this clone: Its antigen is currently unknown.

This TCR was sampled from a human donor with glioblastoma. The sequencing here drew on blood, taken before dendritic cell vaccination.

In DNA, the CDR3 is TGTGCCAGTAGTGCCGGCAGCGGTTCCTCTGGAAACACCATATATTTT. It yields the protein CASSAGSGSSGNTIYF. This chain connects TRBV19 to TRBJ1-3, with no clear D. The CDR3 length is 16 residues. Germline V gene sequence: CDR1 LNHDA, CDR2 SQIVND (reference sequence). V lost 5 bases to trimming and J lost 0 bases, with 14 bases between them.